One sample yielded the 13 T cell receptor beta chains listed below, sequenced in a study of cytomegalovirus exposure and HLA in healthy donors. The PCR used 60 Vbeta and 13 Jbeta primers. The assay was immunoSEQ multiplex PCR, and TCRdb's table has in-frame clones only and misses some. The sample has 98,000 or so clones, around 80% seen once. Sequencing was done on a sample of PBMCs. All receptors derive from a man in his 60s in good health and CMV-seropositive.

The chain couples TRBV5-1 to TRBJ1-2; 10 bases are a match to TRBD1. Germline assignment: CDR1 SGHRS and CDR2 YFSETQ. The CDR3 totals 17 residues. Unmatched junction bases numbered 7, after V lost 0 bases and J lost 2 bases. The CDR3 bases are TGCGCCAGCAGCTTGGGACAGGGGGCTCTAAGGAACTATGGCTACACCTTC. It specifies CASSLGQGALRNYGYTF.

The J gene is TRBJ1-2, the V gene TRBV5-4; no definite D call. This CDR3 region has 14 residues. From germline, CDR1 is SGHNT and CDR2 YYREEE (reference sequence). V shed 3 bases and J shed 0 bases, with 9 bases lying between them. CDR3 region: CASSSREANYGYTF. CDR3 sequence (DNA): TGTGCCAGCAGCTCCCGGGAGGCTAACTATGGCTACACCTTC.

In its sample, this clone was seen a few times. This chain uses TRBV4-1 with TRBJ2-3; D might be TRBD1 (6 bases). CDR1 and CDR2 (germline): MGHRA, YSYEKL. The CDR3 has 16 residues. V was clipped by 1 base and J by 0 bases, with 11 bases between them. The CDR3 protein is CASSQGQTGSTDTQYF. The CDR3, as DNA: TGCGCCAGCAGCCAAGGCCAGACAGGAAGCACAGATACGCAGTATTTT.

As DNA, the CDR3 is TGTGCCAGCAGGTACACGACAGGCACCTACGAGCAGTACTTC. This gives the protein CASRYTTGTYEQYF. The rearrangement joins TRBV6-1 to TRBJ2-7; possible D gene TRBD1, 6 bases. There are 14 residues in the CDR3. Trimming removed 6 bases from V and 2 bases from J, with 14 bases in between. CDR1 is MNHNS and CDR2 is SASEGT in the germline V gene.

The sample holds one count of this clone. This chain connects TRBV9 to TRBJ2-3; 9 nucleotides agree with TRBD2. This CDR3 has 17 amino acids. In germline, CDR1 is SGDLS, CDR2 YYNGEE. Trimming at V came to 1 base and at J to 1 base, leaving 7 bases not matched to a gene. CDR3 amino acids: CASSVRGASGGTDTQYF. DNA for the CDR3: TGTGCCAGCAGCGTAAGGGGGGCTAGCGGGGGCACAGATACGCAGTATTTT.

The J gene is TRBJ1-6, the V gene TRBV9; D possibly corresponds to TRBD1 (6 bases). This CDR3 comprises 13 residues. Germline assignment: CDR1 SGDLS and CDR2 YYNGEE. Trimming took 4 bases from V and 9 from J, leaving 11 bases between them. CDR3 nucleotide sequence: TGTGCCAGCAGCCCCGGACAGTCTTCACCCCTCCACTTT. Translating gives CASSPGQSSPLHF.

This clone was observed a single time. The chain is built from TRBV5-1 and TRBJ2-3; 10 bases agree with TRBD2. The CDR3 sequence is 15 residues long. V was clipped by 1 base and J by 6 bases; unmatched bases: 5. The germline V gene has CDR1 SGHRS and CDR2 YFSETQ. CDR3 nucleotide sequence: TGCGCCAGCAGCTTGACCGGACTAGCGGCGGATACGCAGTATTTT. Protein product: CASSLTGLAADTQYF.

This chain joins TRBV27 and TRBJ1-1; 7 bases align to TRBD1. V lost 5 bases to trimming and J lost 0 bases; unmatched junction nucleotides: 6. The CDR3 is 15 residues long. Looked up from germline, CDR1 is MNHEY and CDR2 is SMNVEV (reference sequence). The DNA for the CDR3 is TGTGCCAGCAGTGCCCGACAGGGAATGAACACTGAAGCTTTCTTT. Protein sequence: CASSARQGMNTEAFF.

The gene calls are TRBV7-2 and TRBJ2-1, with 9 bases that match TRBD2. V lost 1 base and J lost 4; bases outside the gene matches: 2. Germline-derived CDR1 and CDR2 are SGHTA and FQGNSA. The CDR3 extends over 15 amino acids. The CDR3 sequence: CASSLGLAGYNEQFF. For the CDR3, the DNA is TGTGCCAGCAGCTTAGGGCTAGCGGGGTACAATGAGCAGTTCTTC.

The CDR3 region has the DNA TGTGCCACCAGCAGAGCCCCAGGGCTCTCCTACGAGCAGTACTTC. It codes for CATSRAPGLSYEQYF. The gene calls are TRBV15 and TRBJ2-7; the D gene is possibly TRBD1 (5 bases). Trimming took 1 base from V and 0 from J, leaving 10 bases between them. CDR1 and CDR2 (germline): LNHNV, YYDKDF (reference sequence). This CDR3 contains 15 residues.

The CDR3 sequence: CASSPLPTGGEVGELFF. The DNA of the CDR3 is TGTGCCAGCTCACCTCTTCCGACAGGGGGCGAAGTCGGGGAGCTGTTTTTT. The V and J genes are TRBV18 and TRBJ2-2; 10 bases agree with TRBD1. CDR3 length equals 17 residues. Germline lookup yields CDR1 KGHSH and CDR2 LQKENI. V was pared by 3 bases and J by 7 bases, with 11 bases of the junction left unmatched.

The DNA for the CDR3 is TGTGCCAGCAGCTTCGACAGAACCTACGAGCAGTACTTC. Translation gives CASSFDRTYEQYF. The rearrangement links TRBV5-4 to TRBJ2-7; a weak D match, TRBD1 (5 bases). Germline V gene lookup returns CDR1 SGHNT and CDR2 YYREEE (reference sequence). The CDR3 is 13 amino acids. V dropped 2 bases and J dropped 2 bases, with 8 bases sitting between them.

The CDR3 is CASQTGYEQYF. In nucleotides, the CDR3 is TGTGCCAGCCAGACAGGATACGAGCAGTACTTC. The chain combines TRBV2 with TRBJ2-7; maybe TRBD1 (6 bases). The V and J ends lost 8 bases and 4 bases respectively, with 9 bases between them. Germline V gene data show CDR1 as SNHLY and CDR2 as FYNNEI. The CDR3 length is 11 residues.